Presented here are 30 T cell receptor beta chains from one specimen sequenced in a study of T cells in Graves' hyperthyroidism and ophthalmopathy. Amplification of TCR beta CDR3 regions used RNA as the template. First-round RT-PCR of the TCR CDR3 relied on the HTBI primer set. TCRdb re-called the multiplex PCR reads through MiXCR, storing one row per CDR3 protein. The repertoire holds roughly 500,000 distinct CDR3 sequences, with 46% as singletons. The sample was peripheral blood or thyroid tissue (not recorded which). The receptors were gathered from an adult woman with Graves' disease, either hyperthyroidism or ophthalmopathy (not recorded which).

This chain connects TRBV20-1 to TRBJ2-7, with D possibly TRBD1 on 6 matching bases. Deletions cut 5 bases from V and 8 bases from J, with 22 bases between. The CDR3 sequence is 14 residues long. Germline values: CDR1 DFQATT, CDR2 SNEGSKA (reference sequence). CDR3 DNA sequence: TGCAGTGCTGTTGACAGGCCCAATCAGCCCCAGCAGTACTTC. Amino acid sequence: CSAVDRPNQPQQYF.

The chain employs TRBV9 and TRBJ2-7; 8 positions agree with TRBD2. The CDR3 is made up of 14 amino acids. The V gene end was trimmed by 3 bases and the J gene end by 2 bases; junction bases not matched to a gene: 4. Germline V gene sequence: CDR1 SGDLS, CDR2 YYNGEE. CDR3 in amino acids: CASSDGSGTYEQYF. CDR3 DNA sequence: TGTGCCAGCAGCGATGGTAGCGGGACCTACGAGCAGTACTTC.

This clonotype was detected once. This sequence joins TRBV12-3 or TRBV12-4 and TRBJ1-5; TRBD1 agrees at 11 bases. V lost 6 bases to trimming and J lost 4 bases; unmatched junction nucleotides: 5. This CDR3 has 15 residues. The CDR3 spells CASRSGTGGNQPQHF. DNA for the CDR3: TGTGCCAGCAGATCCGGGACAGGGGGAAATCAGCCCCAGCATTTT.

This clonotype was seen repeatedly, ten times or more. V is TRBV5-1 and J is TRBJ1-2; D might be TRBD1 (5 bases). Trimming took off 4 bases at V and 5 bases at J, with 21 bases between the two ends. This CDR3 region has 16 residues. The germline V gene encodes CDR1 SGHRS and CDR2 YFSETQ. The CDR3 DNA reads as TGCGCCAGCAGCCCCATGAGGGGAGTCGCGACTTATGGCTACACCTTC. Protein: CASSPMRGVATYGYTF.

The gene calls are TRBV14 and TRBJ1-1; D remains ambiguous. CDR3 length: 12 residues. V lost 5 bases and J lost 5, with 9 bases in between. CDR1 is SGHDN, CDR2 FVKESK, per germline. For the CDR3, the DNA is TGTGCCAGCAGCGCGTTTGGTACTGAAGCTTTCTTT. Its protein is CASSAFGTEAFF.

CDR3 coding DNA: TGTGCCAGCAGCTGGAGACTAGCGGGAGGACAAGAGACCCAGTACTTC. It translates to CASSWRLAGGQETQYF. The rearrangement uses TRBV7-9 and TRBJ2-5, with 13 nucleotides matching TRBD2. The V gene's germline CDR1 is SEHNR and CDR2 FQNEAQ (reference sequence). The V gene end was trimmed by 4 bases and the J gene end by 2 bases; junction bases not matched to a gene: 4. This CDR3 is 16 amino acids long.

This clonotype has a count of ten or more. The chain combines TRBV5-5 with TRBJ2-7; D ambiguous. CDR3 length: 12 residues. V was shortened by 0 bases and J by 6 bases, with 7 bases between the two germline ends. Looked up from germline, CDR1 is SGHKS and CDR2 is YYEKEE (reference sequence). The CDR3 sequence: CASSLAGFEQYF. The CDR3 DNA is TGTGCCAGCAGCTTGGCTGGGTTCGAGCAGTACTTC.

The rearrangement links TRBV7-3 to TRBJ2-1; 8 bases match TRBD1. V lost 4 bases, J lost 9 bases, and 5 bases stayed unmatched. Germline V gene sequence: CDR1 SGHTA, CDR2 FQGTGA. This CDR3 has 13 amino acids. CDR3 loop: CASSSQGAGEQFF. In DNA, the CDR3 is TGTGCCAGCAGCTCTCAGGGGGCAGGTGAGCAGTTCTTC.

The chain is built from TRBV7-6 and TRBJ2-1; maybe TRBD2 (6 bases). The germline CDR1 and CDR2 sequences are SGHVS and FNYEAQ. With 1 base removed from V and 6 bases from J, the gap between germline ends came to 13 bases. This CDR3 has 15 residues. As DNA, the CDR3 is TGTGCCAGCAGCTTAGAGGTACTAGCCGGCAATGAGCAGTTCTTC. The encoded protein is CASSLEVLAGNEQFF.

This clonotype was counted a few times. The chain recombines TRBV9 with TRBJ2-5, with D perhaps matching TRBD1 or TRBD2 (6 bases each). The germline V and J ends were trimmed by 3 bases and 13 bases, with 13 bases remaining between them. The CDR3 loop spans 11 amino acids. Germline V gene sequence: CDR1 SGDLS, CDR2 YYNGEE. CDR3 coding DNA: TGTGCCAGCAGCGCAGGAGGGGGTCGGTACTTC. It specifies CASSAGGGRYF.

The CDR3 coding sequence is TGTGCCTCCAAGGCCGGGGCGATGATGGAGACCCAGTACTTC. Its translation is CASKAGAMMETQYF. The genes are TRBV6-4 and TRBJ2-5, with D possibly called TRBD1 or TRBD2 (5 bases each). Germline CDR1 MRHNA, CDR2 SNTAGT. This CDR3 has 14 residues. V was shortened by 11 bases and J by 5 bases, with 21 bases between the two germline ends.

This rearrangement joins TRBV9 to TRBJ2-6; a weak D match, TRBD2 (7 bases). Trimming removed 4 bases at V and 2 bases at J, with 13 bases between. The CDR3 is 16 amino acids. Germline lookup yields CDR1 SGDLS and CDR2 YYNGEE. The CDR3 loop reads CASSRGGATGANVLTF. CDR3 coding DNA: TGTGCCAGCAGCCGTGGGGGGGCGACTGGGGCCAACGTCCTGACTTTC.

This clonotype was counted between two and nine times. V and J are TRBV28 and TRBJ1-3; D unresolved. Germline CDR1 reads MDHEN; CDR2 reads SYDVKM. The germline V and J ends were trimmed by 3 bases and 0 bases, with 9 bases remaining between them. The length of the CDR3 is 15 residues. CDR3 DNA: TGTGCCAGCAGTTTGGCCTTATACTCTGGAAACACCATATATTTT. Translating it yields CASSLALYSGNTIYF.

This clonotype was picked up many times. The chain links TRBV14 to TRBJ2-5; D gene unclear. Trimming removed 1 base at V and 5 bases at J, with 8 bases between. Germline CDR1 is SGHDN and CDR2 is FVKESK. This CDR3 is built from 13 residues. DNA for the CDR3: TGTGCCAGCAGCCAAGTTACCGCGGAGACCCAGTACTTC. Translated: CASSQVTAETQYF. The full variable domain, rest sourced from reference TRBV14 and TRBJ2-5, is EAGVTQFPSHSVIEKGQTVTLRCDPISGHDNLYWYRRVMGKEIKFLLHFVKESKQDESGMPNNRFLAERTGGTYSTLKVQPAELEDSGVYFCASSQVTAETQYFGPGTRLLVL.

V gene TRBV20-1 combines with J gene TRBJ1-5; D not resolved. CDR1 is DFQATT, CDR2 SNEGSKA, per germline (reference sequence). The V end lost 0 bases, the J end lost 3 bases, and 6 bases lay between the germline ends. The length of the CDR3 is 13 residues. The CDR3 nucleotides are TGCAGTGCTAGAGATGGAAACAATCAGCCCCAGCATTTT. It encodes CSARDGNNQPQHF.

This clonotype was recorded at least ten times. The V call is TRBV29-1, the J call TRBJ1-1; D is ambiguous. V lost 5 bases and J 9 bases, leaving 13 bases between the germline ends. From germline, CDR1 is SQVTM and CDR2 ANQGSEA. The CDR3 loop spans 11 amino acids. The CDR3 DNA follows: TGCAGCGTTCATCGAGGGAATAAAGCTTTCTTT. Translating gives CSVHRGNKAFF. The variable domain in full, completed from reference TRBV29-1 and TRBJ1-1, reads SAVISQKPSRDICQRGTSLTIQCQVDSQVTMMFWYRQQPGQSLTLIATANQGSEATYESGFVIDKFPISRPNLTFSTLTVSNMSPEDSSIYLCSVHRGNKAFFGQGTRLTVV.

This rearrangement joins TRBV7-2 to TRBJ1-1; possibly TRBD1 for D (5 bases). Germline V lookup: CDR1 SGHTA, CDR2 FQGNSA. The CDR3 sequence is 13 residues long. With 1 base removed from V and 10 bases from J, the gap between germline ends came to 13 bases. The CDR3 region has the DNA TGTGCCAGCAGCTTAGTAGGGGAGAGGGGAGCTTTCTTT. This sequence encodes CASSLVGERGAFF.

This clonotype was seen repeatedly, ten times or more. J is TRBJ2-7 and V is TRBV10-2; 9 bases are shared with TRBD2. V lost 3 bases to trimming and J lost 4 bases; unmatched junction nucleotides: 4. CDR3 length: 14 residues. Per the germline V gene, CDR1 is WSHSY and CDR2 is SAAADI. CDR3 protein: CASSEGGRAYEQYF. CDR3 nucleotide sequence: TGCGCCAGCAGTGAAGGCGGGAGGGCGTACGAGCAGTACTTC.

Regarding this clonotype: A read error may explain this, as a much larger clone is one base away. The rearrangement joins TRBV7-9 to TRBJ2-7, with no clear D. The germline CDR1 and CDR2 sequences are SEHNR and FQNEAQ (reference sequence). With 2 bases removed from V and 6 bases from J, the gap between germline ends came to 8 bases. There are 12 residues in the CDR3. CDR3 sequence (DNA): TGTGCCAGCAGCTTACCGACAACCGAGCAGTACTTC. Its translation: CASSLPTTEQYF. The full variable domain, completed using reference TRBV7-9 and TRBJ2-7, is DTGVSQNPRHKITKRGQNVTFRCDPISEHNRLYWYRQTLGQGPEFLTYFQNEAQLEKSRLLSDRFSAERPKGSFSTLEIQRTEQGDSAMYLCASSLPTTEQYFGPGTRLTVT.

The V call is TRBV28, the J call TRBJ1-3; possibly TRBD1 for D (5 bases). CDR1 and CDR2 (germline): MDHEN, SYDVKM. The CDR3 sequence is 14 residues long. Trimming took off 3 bases at V and 5 bases at J, with 11 bases between the two ends. The DNA of the CDR3 is TGTGCCAGCAGTTTGGGAGGGGAAAGAAACACCATATATTTT. This codes for CASSLGGERNTIYF.

This clonotype was recorded at least ten times. This rearrangement joins TRBV5-1 to TRBJ1-1, with D possibly TRBD1 on 5 matching bases. The germline V and J ends were trimmed by 3 bases and 1 base, with 10 bases remaining between them. CDR3 length: 14 amino acids. CDR1 and CDR2 from the germline V gene are SGHRS and YFSETQ. The CDR3 spells CASSSDTENTEAFF. Written as DNA, the CDR3 is TGCGCCAGCAGCTCGGACACCGAGAACACTGAAGCTTTCTTT.

The genes are TRBV19 and TRBJ1-5; D unclear. Germline V lookup: CDR1 LNHDA, CDR2 SQIVND (reference sequence). The CDR3 sequence is 13 residues long. Trimming removed 2 bases at V and 9 bases at J, with 11 bases between. CDR3 loop: CASSIPPGAPQHF. The DNA of the CDR3 is TGTGCCAGTAGTATACCTCCGGGTGCGCCCCAGCATTTT.

The chain combines TRBV12-3 or TRBV12-4 with TRBJ1-5; D not resolved. Deletions cut 8 bases from V and 3 bases from J, with 11 bases between. CDR3 length equals 13 residues. The chain's CDR3 is CASRPGPNQPQHF. The CDR3 DNA reads TGTGCCAGCCGACCGGGCCCCAATCAGCCCCAGCATTTT.

The rearrangement links TRBV10-3 to TRBJ2-7; no reliable D call. The germline V gene encodes CDR1 ENHRY and CDR2 SYGVKD. The CDR3 sequence is 13 residues long. The V end lost 3 bases, the J end lost 2 bases, and 8 bases lay between the germline ends. The CDR3 protein is CAISDRVAYEQYF. The CDR3 DNA reads as TGTGCCATCAGTGATCGGGTAGCCTACGAGCAGTACTTC.

V is TRBV2 and J is TRBJ2-5; possibly TRBD2 for D (6 bases). V was pared by 4 bases and J by 7 bases, with 19 bases between. Germline V CDR1 and CDR2: SNHLY, FYNNEI. The CDR3 length is 15 residues. The CDR3 loop reads CASSADGTAPLTQYF. CDR3 DNA: TGTGCCAGCAGTGCAGACGGGACTGCCCCTCTGACCCAGTACTTC.

This clonotype was counted ten times or more. J is TRBJ1-2 and V is TRBV20-1; D is unresolved. Trimming took 5 bases from V and 8 from J, leaving 18 bases between them. CDR1 DFQATT and CDR2 SNEGSKA come from the germline V gene (reference sequence). This CDR3 has 13 amino acids. The CDR3 region has the DNA TGCAGTGCTGGGCTCACGCGGAATTCGGGCTACACCTTC. It translates to CSAGLTRNSGYTF.

This clonotype was counted only a few times. The genes are TRBV10-3 and TRBJ1-3; TRBD1 agrees at 7 bases. Germline-derived CDR1 and CDR2 are ENHRY and SYGVKD. The CDR3 spans 16 residues. The J segment lost 0 bases and the V segment lost 1 base, leaving 3 bases of the junction unmatched. CDR3 coding DNA: TGTGCCATCAGTGAGTTAACAGGGGACTCTGGAAACACCATATATTTT. Translation: CAISELTGDSGNTIYF.

There are many counts of this clonotype. The CDR3 here is CSARVSENTGELFF. The CDR3 bases are TGCAGTGCTAGAGTTTCGGAGAACACCGGGGAGCTGTTTTTT. V and J are TRBV20-1 and TRBJ2-2, with D uncertain. The germline V gene encodes CDR1 DFQATT and CDR2 SNEGSKA (reference sequence). The CDR3 length is 14 residues. V was trimmed by 1 base and J by 1 base, leaving 7 bases between them.

About this clonotype itself: A much larger clone differs by one base, so this may be a read error. This sequence joins TRBV25-1 and TRBJ1-1, with 7 bases matching TRBD1. CDR1 and CDR2 (germline): MGHDK, SYGVNS. The CDR3 extends over 11 amino acids. The DNA for the CDR3 is TGTGCCAGCAGTTTACAGGGGACGGCTCTCTTT. Translating it yields CASSLQGTALF. Full variable domain (remainder filled in from reference TRBV25-1 and TRBJ1-1): EADIYQTPRYLVIGTGKKITLECSQTMGHDKMYWYQQDPGMELHLIHYSYGVNSTEKGDLSSESTVSRIRTEHFPLTLESARPSHTSQYLCASSLQGTALFGQGTRLTVV.

V is TRBV10-3 and J is TRBJ1-1; a weak D match, TRBD1 (5 bases). In germline, CDR1 is ENHRY, CDR2 SYGVKD. This CDR3 spans 15 amino acids. V was pared by 4 bases and J by 9 bases, with 21 bases between. The CDR3 spells CAISAGGTQRLQAFF. CDR3 sequence (DNA): TGTGCCATCAGTGCGGGGGGGACCCAAAGGCTTCAAGCTTTCTTT.